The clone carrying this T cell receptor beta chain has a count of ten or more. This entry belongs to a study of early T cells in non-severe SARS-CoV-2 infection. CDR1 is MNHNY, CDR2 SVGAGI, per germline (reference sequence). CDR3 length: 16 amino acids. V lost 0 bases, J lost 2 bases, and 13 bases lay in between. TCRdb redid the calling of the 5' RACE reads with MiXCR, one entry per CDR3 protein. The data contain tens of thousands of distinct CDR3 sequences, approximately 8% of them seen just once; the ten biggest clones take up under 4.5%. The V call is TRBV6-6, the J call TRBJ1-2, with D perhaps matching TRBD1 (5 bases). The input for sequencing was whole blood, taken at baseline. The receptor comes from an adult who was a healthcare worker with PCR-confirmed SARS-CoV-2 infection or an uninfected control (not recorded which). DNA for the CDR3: TGTGCCAGCAGTTACTCGAAACGGGGGTCGAACTATGGCTACACCTTC. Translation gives CASSYSKRGSNYGYTF.